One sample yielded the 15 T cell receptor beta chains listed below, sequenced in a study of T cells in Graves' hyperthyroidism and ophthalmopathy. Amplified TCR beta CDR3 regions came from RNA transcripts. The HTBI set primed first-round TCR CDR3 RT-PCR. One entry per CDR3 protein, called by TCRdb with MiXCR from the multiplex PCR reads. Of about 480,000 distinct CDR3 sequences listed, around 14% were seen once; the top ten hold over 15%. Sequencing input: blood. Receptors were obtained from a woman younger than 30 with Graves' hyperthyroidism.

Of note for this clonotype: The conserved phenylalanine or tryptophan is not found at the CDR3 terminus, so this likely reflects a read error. In nucleotides, the CDR3 is TGTGGCAGCTCACCATGGGGCTCCACGGAAAGTTCACCCCTCCACCTT. Its translation is CGSSPWGSTESSPLHL. The genes are TRBV18 and TRBJ1-6; weak D call: TRBD1 (5 bases). CDR3 length: 16 residues. From germline, CDR1 is KGHSH and CDR2 LQKENI.

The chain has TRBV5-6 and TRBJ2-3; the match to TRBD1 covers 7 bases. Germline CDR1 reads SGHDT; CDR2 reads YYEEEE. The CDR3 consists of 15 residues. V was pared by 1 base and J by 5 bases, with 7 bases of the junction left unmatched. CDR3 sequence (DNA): TGTGCCAGCAGCTTGTTCGAGACAGGGAGAGATACGCAGTATTTT. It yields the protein CASSLFETGRDTQYF.

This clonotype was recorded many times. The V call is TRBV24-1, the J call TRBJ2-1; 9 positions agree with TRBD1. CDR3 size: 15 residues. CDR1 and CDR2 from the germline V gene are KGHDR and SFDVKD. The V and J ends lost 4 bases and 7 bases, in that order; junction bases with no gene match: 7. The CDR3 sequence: CATSESGTGTNEQFF. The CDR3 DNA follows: TGTGCCACCAGTGAATCCGGGACAGGGACAAATGAGCAGTTCTTC.

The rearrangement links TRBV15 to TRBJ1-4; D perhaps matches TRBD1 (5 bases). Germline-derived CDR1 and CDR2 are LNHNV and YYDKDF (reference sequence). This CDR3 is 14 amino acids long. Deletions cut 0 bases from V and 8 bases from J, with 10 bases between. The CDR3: CATSRDGGEEKLFF. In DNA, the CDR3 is TGTGCCACCAGCAGAGATGGGGGGGAGGAAAAACTGTTTTTT.

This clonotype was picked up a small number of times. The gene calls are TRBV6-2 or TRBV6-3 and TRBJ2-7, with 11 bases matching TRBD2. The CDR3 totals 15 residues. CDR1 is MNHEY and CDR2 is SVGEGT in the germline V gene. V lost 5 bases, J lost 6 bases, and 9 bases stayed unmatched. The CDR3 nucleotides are TGTGCCAGCAGTACCCTAGCGGGGGGATTACGCGAGCAGTACGTC. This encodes CASSTLAGGLREQYV.

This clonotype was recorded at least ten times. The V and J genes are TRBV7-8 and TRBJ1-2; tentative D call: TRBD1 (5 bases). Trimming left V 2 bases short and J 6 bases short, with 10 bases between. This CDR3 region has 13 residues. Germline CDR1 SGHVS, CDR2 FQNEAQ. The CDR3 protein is CASSLSGGNGYTF. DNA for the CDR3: TGTGCCAGCAGCTTAAGTGGGGGTAATGGCTACACCTTC.

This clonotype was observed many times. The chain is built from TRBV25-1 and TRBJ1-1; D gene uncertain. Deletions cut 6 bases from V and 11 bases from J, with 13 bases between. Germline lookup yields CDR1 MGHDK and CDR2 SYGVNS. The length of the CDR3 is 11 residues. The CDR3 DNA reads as TGTGCCAGCAGGGGTCCAACTAACGCTTTCTTT. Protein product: CASRGPTNAFF. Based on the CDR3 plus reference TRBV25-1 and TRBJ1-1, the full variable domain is EADIYQTPRYLVIGTGKKITLECSQTMGHDKMYWYQQDPGMELHLIHYSYGVNSTEKGDLSSESTVSRIRTEHFPLTLESARPSHTSQYLCASRGPTNAFFGQGTRLTVV.

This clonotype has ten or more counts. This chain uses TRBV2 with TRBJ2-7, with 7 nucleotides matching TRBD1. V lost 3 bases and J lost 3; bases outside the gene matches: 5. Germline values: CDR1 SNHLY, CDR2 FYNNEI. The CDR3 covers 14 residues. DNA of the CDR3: TGTGCCAGCAGTGACGGGACAGACCACTACGAGCAGTACTTC. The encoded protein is CASSDGTDHYEQYF.

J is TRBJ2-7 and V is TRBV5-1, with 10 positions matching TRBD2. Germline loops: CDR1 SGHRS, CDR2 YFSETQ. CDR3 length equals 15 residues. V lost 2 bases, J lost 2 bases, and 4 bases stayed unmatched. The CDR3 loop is CASSFQREGAYEQYF. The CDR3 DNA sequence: TGCGCCAGCAGCTTCCAGCGGGAGGGAGCCTACGAGCAGTACTTC.

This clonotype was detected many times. DNA of the CDR3: TGCGCCAGCAGCTTGGAGACCGGAGGCTACACCTTC. It specifies CASSLETGGYTF. This rearrangement joins TRBV5-1 to TRBJ1-2; D unresolved. Germline assignment: CDR1 SGHRS and CDR2 YFSETQ. CDR3 length: 12 amino acids. The V and J ends lost 0 bases and 8 bases respectively, with 8 bases between them.

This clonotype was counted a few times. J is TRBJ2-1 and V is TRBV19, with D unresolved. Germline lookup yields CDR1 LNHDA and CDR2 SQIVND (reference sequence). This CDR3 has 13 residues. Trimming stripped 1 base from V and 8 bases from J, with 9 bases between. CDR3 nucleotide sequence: TGTGCCAGTAGTATAGGGGGATGGGATGAGCAGTTCTTC. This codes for CASSIGGWDEQFF.

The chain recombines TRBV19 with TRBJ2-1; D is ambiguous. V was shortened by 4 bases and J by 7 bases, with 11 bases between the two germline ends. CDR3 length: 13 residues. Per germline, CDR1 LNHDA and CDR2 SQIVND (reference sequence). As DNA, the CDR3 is TGTGCCAGTAGTACGATAGCATCGAATGAGCAGTTCTTC. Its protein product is CASSTIASNEQFF.

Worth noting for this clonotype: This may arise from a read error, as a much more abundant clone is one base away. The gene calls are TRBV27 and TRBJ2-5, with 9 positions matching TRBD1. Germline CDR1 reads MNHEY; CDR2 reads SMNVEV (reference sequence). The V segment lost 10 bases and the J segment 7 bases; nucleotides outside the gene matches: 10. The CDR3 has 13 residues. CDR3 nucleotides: TGTGCCATAGGGGACAGGGCAAGGGGGACCCAGTACTTC. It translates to CAIGDRARGTQYF.

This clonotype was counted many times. Written as DNA, the CDR3 is TGTGCCATCAGAGGTAGCGGGAGATCAGGGTACCAAGAGACCCAGTACTTC. Encoded protein: CAIRGSGRSGYQETQYF. The J gene is TRBJ2-5, the V gene TRBV10-3; TRBD2 matches 9 bases. This CDR3 is built from 17 residues. Losses at the gene ends were 6 bases for V and 0 bases for J; bases not matched to a gene: 11. Germline V gene sequence: CDR1 ENHRY, CDR2 SYGVKD.

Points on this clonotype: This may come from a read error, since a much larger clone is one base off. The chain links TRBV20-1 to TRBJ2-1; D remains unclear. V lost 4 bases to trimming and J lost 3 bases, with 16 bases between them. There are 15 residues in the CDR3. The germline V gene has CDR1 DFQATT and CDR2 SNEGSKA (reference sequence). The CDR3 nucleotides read TGCAGTGCTACCGACGCCTCCGTTGGCTACAATGAGCAGTTCTTC. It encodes CSATDASVGYNEQFF.